This TCR beta chain stems from a study of OX40 agonist ivuxolimab in advanced cancers. Turning to the study itself: In this trial design, patients received ivuxolimab intravenously at 0.01 to 10 mg/kg every 2 weeks. Study-level results: No determination was made of the antigen specificity of the expanded peripheral T cells.

Note on this clone: The antigen remains unidentified.

Using immunoSEQ multiplex PCR, the repertoire was profiled, and TCRdb retains in-frame clones only, with some absent. This table holds roughly 83,000 clones, less than 85% found once. Germline V gene lookup returns CDR1 MNHEY and CDR2 SVGAGI. The CDR3 loop spans 14 amino acids. V trimming: 6 bases; J trimming: 4 bases; junction bases outside the gene matches: 6. The chain combines TRBV6-5 with TRBJ2-3; 8 bases agree with TRBD2. Here the sequenced sample was CD4+ or CD8+ T cells sorted from blood, taken in a trial of the OX40 agonist ivuxolimab. The sequence came from an adult with an advanced solid tumor such as melanoma, head and neck, liver or kidney cancer. In DNA form, the CDR3 reads TGTGCCAGCAGGGAAGCGGGAGTGGCAGATACGCAGTATTTT. It encodes CASREAGVADTQYF.